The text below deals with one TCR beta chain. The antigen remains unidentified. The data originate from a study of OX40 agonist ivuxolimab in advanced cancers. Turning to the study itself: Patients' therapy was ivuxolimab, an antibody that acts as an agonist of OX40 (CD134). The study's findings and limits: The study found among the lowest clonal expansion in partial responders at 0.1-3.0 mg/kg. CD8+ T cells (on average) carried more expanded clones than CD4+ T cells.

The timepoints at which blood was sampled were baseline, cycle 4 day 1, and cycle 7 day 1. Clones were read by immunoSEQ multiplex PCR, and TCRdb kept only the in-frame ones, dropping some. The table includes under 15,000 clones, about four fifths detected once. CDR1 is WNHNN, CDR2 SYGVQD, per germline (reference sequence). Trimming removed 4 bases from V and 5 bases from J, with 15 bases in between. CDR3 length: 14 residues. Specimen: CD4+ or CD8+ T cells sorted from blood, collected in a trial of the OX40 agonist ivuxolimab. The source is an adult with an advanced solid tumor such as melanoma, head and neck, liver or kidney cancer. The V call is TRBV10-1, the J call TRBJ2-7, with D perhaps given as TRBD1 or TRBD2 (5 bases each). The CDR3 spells CASSGGDVYHEQYF. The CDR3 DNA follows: TGCGCCAGCAGTGGAGGGGATGTCTACCACGAGCAGTACTTC.